This TCR beta chain originates from a study of glioma-infiltrating T cells after dendritic cell vaccination listed by TCRdb under 2016. Describing the broader study: Of the approximately 15 glioblastoma patients in the cohort, all drawn from Phase I and II dendritic cell vaccination trials, 9 were newly diagnosed and 6 had recurrent disease. Tumor-infiltrating lymphocyte content was quantified and tumor and blood repertoires were compared in dendritic cell-vaccinated glioblastoma patients by deep sequencing of TCR beta CDR3 regions. To make the vaccine, monocyte-derived dendritic cells were cultured for roughly seven days with IL-4 and GM-CSF and then pulsed overnight with autologous tumor lysate. Between about 2002 and 2013, the patients were given dendritic cell vaccination pulsed with autologous tumor lysate. Each patient was given three intradermal dendritic cell vaccine injections, spaced two weeks apart, in the arm below the axilla. Survival after dendritic cell vaccination was correlated with TCR sequencing metrics, such as TIL content and the overlap between tumor and blood repertoires. Summary of the overall study and its limitations: After dendritic cell vaccination, a higher estimated pretreatment TIL content predicted longer time to progression and overall survival. The cohort was small and heterogeneous, few patients had complete blood and tumor sets, and even fewer had initial-recurrent tumor pairs. The three-group TCR overlap response model was described as speculative and requiring prospective validation. No direct relationship between TCR clonality and survival was found, suggesting a diverse polyclonal response may matter.

As for this clone: The antigen this receptor binds is unknown. Base qualities are not provided; no much larger clone lies one nucleotide away.

CDR1 is given as MGHRA and CDR2 as YSYEKL, both from the germline V gene. The CDR3 runs 15 residues from the cysteine to the phenylalanine. The only DNA kept is the CDR3, 45 bases in frame from the first base. V was cut back by 0 bases and J by 9 bases, leaving a gap of 15 bases between them. TCRB CDR3 regions were amplified from about 2 ug genomic DNA, or all available DNA if less, using the immunoSEQ assay. The multiplex PCR relied on 60 forward primers for TCR V beta segments and 13 reverse primers for J beta segments. Synthetic control templates were spiked into each sample at limiting dilution to estimate reads per starting template. The Illumina HiSeq System generated sequencing reads of 87 bp. Under the source paper's analysis protocol: PCR and sequencing errors were removed by merging closely related sequences with a nearest neighbor algorithm. TCR overlap was measured as the percentage of unique tumor TCR beta sequences that were also present in the peripheral blood of the same patient. TCRdb provides this immuneACCESS table in a form limited to in-frame rearrangements. Some clones are lacking; in checked studies, under half of them reflect an unresolved V gene, and why the rest are absent is not known. That table is the source of V, J and clone size, and D and trimming were worked out from the DNA. The sample includes roughly 100,000 clones, with roughly 76% observed a single time. The ten largest clonotypes hold 10% to 15% of the sample.

Selection of patients required sufficient residual fresh-frozen tumor tissue and over two years of available survival data. Although molecular status otherwise differed among the glioblastoma patients, no patient had an isocitrate dehydrogenase mutation. PBMC were collected before vaccination, two weeks after the third vaccination, and at tumor progression when it occurred. Genomic DNA was extracted with the Qiagen DNeasy Blood extraction Kit. The sample here was blood, taken before dendritic cell vaccination. This sequence uses TRBV4-1 and TRBJ2-1, and the D gene may be TRBD1, 6 bases matching. This TCR came from a human donor with glioblastoma. The nucleotide sequence reads as follows: TGCGCCAGCAGCCAAGATATTACGGGACAACTTGAGCAGTTCTTC. This gives the protein CASSQDITGQLEQFF.